The clone carrying this T cell receptor beta chain was picked up a small number of times. The antigen remains unidentified. This sample stems from a study of early T cells in non-severe SARS-CoV-2 infection. Study background: Sequencing of unsorted whole blood was done on bulk RNA, leaving chains unpaired. Findings and limits, study-wide: Anti-spike CD8 specificities were favored by VDJdb matching, whose results missed private and CD4 specificities.

Individual cDNA molecules were tagged with unique molecular identifiers, the study reported. TCRdb processed the 5' RACE reads anew with MiXCR; each CDR3 protein has one entry. This sample has tens of thousands of distinct CDR3 sequences, with around 5.2% found just once. CDR3 length equals 18 residues. CDR1 and CDR2 from the germline V gene are LNHNV and YYDKDF (reference sequence). V trimming: 3 bases; J trimming: 3 bases; junction bases outside the gene matches: 11. This rearrangement joins TRBV15 to TRBJ2-3, with TRBD2 matching over 11 bases. Sample: whole blood. The clonotype was recovered from an adult who was a healthcare worker with PCR-confirmed SARS-CoV-2 infection or an uninfected control (not recorded which). The CDR3 is CATSRGGRASGRTDTQYF. DNA for the CDR3: TGTGCCACCAGCAGGGGAGGCCGGGCTAGCGGGAGGACAGATACGCAGTATTTT.